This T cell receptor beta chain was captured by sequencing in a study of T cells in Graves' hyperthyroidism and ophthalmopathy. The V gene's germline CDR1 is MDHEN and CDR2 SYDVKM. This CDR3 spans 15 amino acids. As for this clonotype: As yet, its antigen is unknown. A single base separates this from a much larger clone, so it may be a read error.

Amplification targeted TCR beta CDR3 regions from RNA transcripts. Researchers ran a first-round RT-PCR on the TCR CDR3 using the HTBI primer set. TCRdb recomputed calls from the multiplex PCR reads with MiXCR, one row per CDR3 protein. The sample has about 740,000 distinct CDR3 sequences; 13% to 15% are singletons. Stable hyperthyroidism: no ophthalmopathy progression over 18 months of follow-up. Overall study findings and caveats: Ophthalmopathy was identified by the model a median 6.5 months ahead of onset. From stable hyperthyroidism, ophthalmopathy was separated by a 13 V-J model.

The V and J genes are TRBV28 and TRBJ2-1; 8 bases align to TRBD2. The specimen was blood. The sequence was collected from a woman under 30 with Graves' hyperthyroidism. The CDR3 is CANSLAGGPYDEQFF. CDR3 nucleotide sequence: TGTGCCAACAGTTTGGCGGGAGGCCCCTATGATGAGCAGTTCTTC.